This T cell receptor (beta chain) was captured by sequencing in a study of blood T cells in healthy people across ages. Donation came from healthy Caucasian individuals in Russia who were aged 6 to 90. The amount of total RNA extracted per sample was at least 5 micrograms. The V gene end was trimmed by 7 bases and the J gene end by 11 bases; junction bases not matched to a gene: 14. The length of the CDR3 is 14 residues. Germline V gives CDR1 MNHEY, CDR2 SVGEGT. Through a sample-barcoded 5' primer and a J-beta primer mix, a second PCR was run for about 6 to 12 cycles. TCRdb reprocessed the 5' RACE reads with MiXCR, giving one entry per CDR3 protein. The repertoire holds 1.5 million to 2 million distinct CDR3 sequences, with roughly 50% as singletons.

The TCR originated in a woman aged 40 to 49 in good health. Sequenced: blood. The V gene is TRBV6-2 or TRBV6-3, the J gene TRBJ2-5; 9 nucleotides agree with TRBD2. This CDR3 is CASIRPGGGAEQYF. Here the CDR3 DNA reads TGTGCCAGCATCAGACCGGGCGGGGGGGCAGAGCAGTACTTC.